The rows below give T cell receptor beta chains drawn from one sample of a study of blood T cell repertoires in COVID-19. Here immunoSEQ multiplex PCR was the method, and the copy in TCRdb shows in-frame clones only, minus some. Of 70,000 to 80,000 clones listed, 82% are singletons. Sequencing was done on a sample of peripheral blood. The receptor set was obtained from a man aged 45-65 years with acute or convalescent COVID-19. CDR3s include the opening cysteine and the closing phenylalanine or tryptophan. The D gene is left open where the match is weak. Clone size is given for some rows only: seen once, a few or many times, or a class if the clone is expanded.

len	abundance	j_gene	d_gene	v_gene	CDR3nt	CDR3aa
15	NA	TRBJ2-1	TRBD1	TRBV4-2	TGTGCCAGCAGCCCCGCTAACAGGGGTATCAGCGAGCAGTTCTTC	CASSPANRGISEQFF
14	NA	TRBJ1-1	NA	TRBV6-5	TGTGCCAGCAGTACGGCCAGCCCGGGGACTGAAGCTTTCTTT	CASSTASPGTEAFF
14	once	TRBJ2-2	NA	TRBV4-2	TGTGCCAGCAGCCAACTTGGGGGGACCGGGGAGCTGTTTTTT	CASSQLGGTGELFF
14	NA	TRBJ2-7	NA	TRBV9	TGTGCCAGCAGCGTAGCTGCCTTAGGGGGAGAGCAGTACTTC	CASSVAALGGEQYF
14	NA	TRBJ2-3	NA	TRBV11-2	TGTGCCAGCAGCTCTACCCGGTCCACAGATACGCAGTATTTT	CASSSTRSTDTQYF
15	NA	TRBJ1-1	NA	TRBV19	TGTGCCAGTAGTATAGTGGCCAGGGAGAACACTGAAGCTTTCTTT	CASSIVARENTEAFF
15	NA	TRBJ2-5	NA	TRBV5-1	TGCGCCAGCAGTATACAGACACGGTACCAAGAGACCCAGTACTTC	CASSIQTRYQETQYF
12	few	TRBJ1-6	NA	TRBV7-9	TGTGCCAGCAGCAAGGGACAATCACCCCTCCACTTT	CASSKGQSPLHF
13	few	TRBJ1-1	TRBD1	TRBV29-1	TGCAGCGGGGACAGGGAAAGAAACACTGAAGCTTTCTTT	CSGDRERNTEAFF
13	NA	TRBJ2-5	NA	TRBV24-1	TGTGCCACCAGTGAGTATGAGAGAGGGACCCAGTACTTC	CATSEYERGTQYF
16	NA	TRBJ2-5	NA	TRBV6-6	TGTGCCAGCAGACCGCTCCCACGACAGGGACTGGAGACCCAGTACTTC	CASRPLPRQGLETQYF
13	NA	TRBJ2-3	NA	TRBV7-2	TGTGCCAGCAGCTTAGTCTTCACAGATACGCAGTATTTT	CASSLVFTDTQYF
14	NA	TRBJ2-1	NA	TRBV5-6	TGTGCCAGCAGTTCAGCGGGCCCGTACAATGAGCAGTTCTTC	CASSSAGPYNEQFF
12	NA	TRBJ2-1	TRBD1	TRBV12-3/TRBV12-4	TGTGCCAGCAGGCCACAGGGGGGTGAGCAGTTCTTC	CASRPQGGEQFF
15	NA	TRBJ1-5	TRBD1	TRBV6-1	TGTGCCAGCAGTGAGGACAGGGCAGTCAATCAGCCCCAGCATTTT	CASSEDRAVNQPQHF
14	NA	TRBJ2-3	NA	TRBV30	TGTGCCTGGAGCGAGGGAGTCGGCACAGATACGCAGTATTTT	CAWSEGVGTDTQYF
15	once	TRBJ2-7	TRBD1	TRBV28	TGTGCCAGCACCCCAGGGGACAGGGGGTATTACGAGCAGTACTTC	CASTPGDRGYYEQYF
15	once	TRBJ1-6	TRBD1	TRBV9	TGTGCCAGCAGGGCAAAGGACAGGGAAGATTCACCCCTCCACTTT	CASRAKDREDSPLHF
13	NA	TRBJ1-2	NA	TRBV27	TGTGCCAGCAGTGGTGGCAGGAACTATGGCTACACCTTC	CASSGGRNYGYTF
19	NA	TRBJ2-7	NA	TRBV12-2	TGTGCAAGTTGGGTAAGGGCCCGGACTAGATCTTCTCTTGGCTACGAGCAGTACTTC	CASWVRARTRSSLGYEQYF
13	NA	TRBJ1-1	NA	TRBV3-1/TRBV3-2	TGTGCCAGCAGCCAAGATTGGAGTTCTGAAGCTTTCTTT	CASSQDWSSEAFF
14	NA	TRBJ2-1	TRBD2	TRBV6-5	TGTGCCAGCATTATGACTAGCGGGTACAATGAGCAGTTCTTC	CASIMTSGYNEQFF
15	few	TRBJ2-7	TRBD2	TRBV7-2	TGTGCCAGCAGACGGACTAGCGGGAGCTCCTACGAGCAGTACTTC	CASRRTSGSSYEQYF
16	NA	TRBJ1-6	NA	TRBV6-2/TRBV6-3	TGTGCCAGCAGTTACGAAGGGGGAAGATATAATTCACCCCTCCACTTT	CASSYEGGRYNSPLHF
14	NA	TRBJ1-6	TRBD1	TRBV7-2	TGTGCCAGCAGCTCGGGACAGGGGGGTTCACCCCTCCACTTT	CASSSGQGGSPLHF
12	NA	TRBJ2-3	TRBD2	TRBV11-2	TGTGCCAGCAGCTCGGGACTAAATACGCAGTATTTT	CASSSGLNTQYF
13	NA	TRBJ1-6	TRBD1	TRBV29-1	TGCAGCGTCGGACAGGACCATAATTCACCCCTCCACTTT	CSVGQDHNSPLHF
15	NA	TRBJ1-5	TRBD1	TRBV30	TGTGCCTGGAGGTCATCCGGGACAGGGAGTTGGGCGACACATTTT	CAWRSSGTGSWATHF
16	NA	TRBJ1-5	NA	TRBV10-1	TGCGCCAGCAGTGAGCCCTCTGCGGAGGGAAATCGGCCCCAGCATTTT	CASSEPSAEGNRPQHF
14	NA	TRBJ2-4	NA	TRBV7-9	TGTGCCAGCAGCTTGGACAGACGTACAAACATTCAGTACTTC	CASSLDRRTNIQYF
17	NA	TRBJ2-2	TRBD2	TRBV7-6	TGTGCCAGCAGCTTACACAGCGGGAGGGCCAGGACCGGGGAGCTGTTTTTT	CASSLHSGRARTGELFF
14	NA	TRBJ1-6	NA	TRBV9	TGTGCCAGCAGCCCCTCGGGGTTGGTTTCACCCCTCCACTTT	CASSPSGLVSPLHF
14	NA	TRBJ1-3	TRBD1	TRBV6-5	TGTGCCAGCAAGGTGACAGGGAGTGGAAACACCATATATTTT	CASKVTGSGNTIYF
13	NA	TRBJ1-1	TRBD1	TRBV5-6	TGTGCCAGCAGCTTAGACAGGGCCACTGAAGCTTTCTTT	CASSLDRATEAFF
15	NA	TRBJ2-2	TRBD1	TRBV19	TGTGCCAGCCATAGGGGTGGCAGGGGGCTTCGGGAGCTGTTTTTT	CASHRGGRGLRELFF
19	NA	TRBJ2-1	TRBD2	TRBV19	TGTGCCAGTAGTCCGCGGGGCCCGAGTTGGGAGGGCTCCTACAATGAGCAGTTCTTC	CASSPRGPSWEGSYNEQFF
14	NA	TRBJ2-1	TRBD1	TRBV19	TGTGCCAGTAAGAGCACGACAGGGCGCAATGAGCAGTTCTTC	CASKSTTGRNEQFF
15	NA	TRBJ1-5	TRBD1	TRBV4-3	TGCGCCAGCAGCCAGGACGACAGGGGGCATCAGCCCCAGCATTTT	CASSQDDRGHQPQHF
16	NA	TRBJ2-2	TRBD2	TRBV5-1	TGCGCCAGCAGCTCCGGGACTAGCGAGGTTGGCGGGGAGCTGTTTTTT	CASSSGTSEVGGELFF
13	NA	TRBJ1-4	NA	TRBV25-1	TGTGCCAGCAGTGAATCGCGGGGTGAAAAACTGTTTTTT	CASSESRGEKLFF
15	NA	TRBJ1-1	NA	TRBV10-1	TGCGCCAGCAGTGATAGCCCGGGGAAGGACACTGAAGCTTTCTTT	CASSDSPGKDTEAFF
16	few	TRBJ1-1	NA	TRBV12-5	TGTGCTAGTGGTTTGGGACCAGGGTCCAGACACACTGAAGCTTTCTTT	CASGLGPGSRHTEAFF
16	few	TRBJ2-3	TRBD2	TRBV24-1	TGTGCCACCAGCGGGACTAGCGGGAGGAGCACAGATACGCAGTATTTT	CATSGTSGRSTDTQYF
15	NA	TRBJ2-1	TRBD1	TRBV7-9	TGTGCCAGCAGCCCTGACAGGGGCTCCTACAATGAGCAGTTCTTC	CASSPDRGSYNEQFF
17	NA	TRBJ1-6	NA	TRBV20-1	TGCAGTGCTAGTATAGCTGAGGTTAGGTCCTATAATTCACCCCTCCACTTT	CSASIAEVRSYNSPLHF
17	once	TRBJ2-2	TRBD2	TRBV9	TGTGCCAGCAGCGTAGCTTTGCGGGGGGGCCCAACCGGGGAGCTGTTTTTT	CASSVALRGGPTGELFF
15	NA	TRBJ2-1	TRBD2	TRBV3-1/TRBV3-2	TGTGCCAGCAGCCTTAGCGGGAGGGTATACAATGAGCAGTTCTTC	CASSLSGRVYNEQFF
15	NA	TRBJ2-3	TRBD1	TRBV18	TGTGCCAGCTCACCAAAGGGGGCGACCACAGATACGCAGTATTTT	CASSPKGATTDTQYF
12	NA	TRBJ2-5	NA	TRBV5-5	TGTGCCAGCAGACGACAGCAAGAGACCCAGTACTTC	CASRRQQETQYF
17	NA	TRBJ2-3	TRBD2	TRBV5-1	TGCGCCAGCAGCCCTCGGCGGGGGACTGTGAACACAGATACGCAGTATTTT	CASSPRRGTVNTDTQYF
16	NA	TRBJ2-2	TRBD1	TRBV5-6	TGTGCCAGCAGCTTTACAGGGGCCTCGAACACCGGGGAGCTGTTTTTT	CASSFTGASNTGELFF
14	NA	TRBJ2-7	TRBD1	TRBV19	TGTGCCAGTAGTATCGTGACAGGGAACTACGAGCAGTACTTC	CASSIVTGNYEQYF
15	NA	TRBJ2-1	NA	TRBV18	TGTGCCAGCTCCCTCCTCGGGAAGGAATACAATGAGCAGTTCTTC	CASSLLGKEYNEQFF